This entry lists 10 T cell receptor beta chains sequenced from one sample in a study of vaccination effects on CD4 cells after COVID-19. Here immunoSEQ multiplex PCR was the method, and the copy in TCRdb shows in-frame clones only, minus some. Of approximately 26,000 clones in the sample, approximately 80% are singletons; the top ten hold roughly a fifth. ViraFEST expansion of antigen-specific CD4+ T cells with viral peptide pools preceded sequencing. Researchers isolated CD4+ T cells once roughly ten days of culture had elapsed. Sometime from March through December 2020, the person acquired a SARS-CoV-2 infection that PCR confirmed. Their specific antigens are unknown. Here the sequenced sample was CD4+ T cells from PBMCs cultured with HCoV-NL63 spike peptides, taken before COVID-19 vaccination. All receptors derive from a human donor who had a prior SARS-CoV-2 infection.

The rearrangement joins TRBV7-8 to TRBJ1-2, with D maybe TRBD1 (5 bases). Germline CDR1 reads SGHVS; CDR2 reads FQNEAQ. The CDR3 runs to 15 residues. The V end lost 1 base, the J end lost 2 bases, and 11 bases lay between the germline ends. The chain's CDR3 is CASSLGAPGNYGYTF. The CDR3 bases are TGTGCCAGCAGCTTAGGGGCGCCAGGGAACTATGGCTACACCTTC.

The genes are TRBV18 and TRBJ2-3, with unresolved D. Trimming shortened V by 3 bases and J by 0 bases, and 4 bases separated the two germline ends. The CDR3 length is 13 residues. Germline assignment: CDR1 KGHSH and CDR2 LQKENI. The CDR3 is CASSPTSTDTQYF. CDR3 nucleotides: TGTGCCAGCTCACCGACAAGCACAGATACGCAGTATTTT.

The chain carries TRBV5-4 and TRBJ2-5; D could derive from TRBD1 or TRBD2 (5 bases each). Trimming left V 3 bases short and J 5 bases short, with 32 bases between. The CDR3 is made up of 20 amino acids. Germline V gene lookup returns CDR1 SGHNT and CDR2 YYREEE (reference sequence). The CDR3 DNA follows: TGTGCCAGCAGCTCCGATCCCGGGACGGATACTAGGGTGACGGGCGAGACCCAGTACTTC. Its protein product is CASSSDPGTDTRVTGETQYF.

A few counts support this clone. The CDR3 sequence: CASSLGGQPYGYTF. CDR3 sequence (DNA): TGTGCCAGCAGTTTAGGGGGACAGCCTTATGGCTACACCTTC. This rearrangement joins TRBV27 to TRBJ1-2; 7 nucleotides line up with TRBD1. Germline V gene sequence: CDR1 MNHEY, CDR2 SMNVEV (reference sequence). The CDR3 consists of 14 residues. V shed 2 bases and J 5 bases; nucleotides not matched to a gene: 5.

This chain joins TRBV11-1 and TRBJ2-5; D is undetermined. The CDR3 totals 15 residues. V lost 4 bases to trimming and J lost 2 bases, with 14 bases between them. The germline CDR1 and CDR2 sequences are SGHAT and FQDESV (reference sequence). The CDR3 loop is CASSSIGILQETQYF. The CDR3 DNA reads TGTGCCAGCAGCTCCATCGGAATACTGCAAGAGACCCAGTACTTC.

The chain carries TRBV7-9 and TRBJ2-2; 9 nucleotides align to TRBD2. Germline lookup yields CDR1 SEHNR and CDR2 FQNEAQ (reference sequence). The CDR3 loop spans 16 amino acids. V was pared by 1 base and J by 4 bases, with 4 bases of the junction left unmatched. The CDR3 nucleotides are TGTGCCAGCAGCTTAGGTTTAGCGGGAGTCACCGGGGAGCTGTTTTTT. Its translation: CASSLGLAGVTGELFF.

This clone has just a few counts. The CDR3 nucleotides read TGTGCCAGCAGCCTAGCACGGGGGGTCGGCACAGATACGCAGTATTTT. Translation gives CASSLARGVGTDTQYF. J is TRBJ2-3 and V is TRBV4-2; 7 positions match TRBD2. Germline V gene lookup returns CDR1 LGHNA and CDR2 YNFKEQ. This CDR3 spans 16 amino acids. V shed 4 bases and J 1 base; nucleotides not matched to a gene: 8.

This rearrangement joins TRBV13 to TRBJ1-1; 9 bases are shared with TRBD1. Trimming removed 3 bases from V and 3 bases from J; junction bases left unmatched: 5. Germline assignment: CDR1 PRHDT and CDR2 FYEKMQ (reference sequence). The CDR3 runs to 15 residues. CDR3 loop: CASSFEDRGYTEAFF. The CDR3, as DNA: TGTGCCAGCAGCTTCGAGGACAGGGGCTACACTGAAGCTTTCTTT.

V is TRBV29-1 and J is TRBJ2-1, with a possible D match to TRBD2 (5 bases). The CDR3 length is 16 residues. In germline, CDR1 is SQVTM, CDR2 ANQGSEA. The V end lost 7 bases, the J end lost 0 bases, and 19 bases lay between the germline ends. CDR3 in amino acids: CSATPSRGSSYNEQFF. CDR3 coding DNA: TGCAGCGCTACACCCAGTCGAGGGAGCTCCTACAATGAGCAGTTCTTC.

The gene calls are TRBV11-3 and TRBJ2-5, with D possibly being TRBD2 (7 bases). The V end lost 5 bases, the J end lost 5 bases, and 12 bases lay between the germline ends. The CDR3 length is 13 residues. CDR1 is SGHNT and CDR2 is YENEEA in the germline V gene. CDR3 residues: CASSARGGETQYF. In DNA, the CDR3 is TGTGCCAGCAGCGCCAGGGGAGGGGAGACCCAGTACTTC.